This T cell receptor beta chain was retrieved from a study of tumor and adjacent non-tumor tissue in lung cancer. Study as a whole: On average, productive TCRbeta reads reached roughly 3.9 million per sample.

Comment on this clonotype: A read error may account for a junction end that differs from germline.

Three rounds of nested PCR, following a modified ARM-PCR protocol, produced the TCRbeta library. TCRdb redid the calling of the multiplex PCR reads with MiXCR, one entry per CDR3 protein. The table records approximately 75,000 distinct CDR3 sequences, under 80% of them present only once. This CDR3 region has 14 residues. CDR1 and CDR2 (germline): LNHDA, SQIVND (reference sequence). RNA was extracted from bulk tissue without any cell sorting. The rearrangement uses TRBV19 and TRBJ2-7; tentative D call: TRBD1 (5 bases). The clonotype was recovered from a woman aged 45 to 65 with non-small cell lung cancer. The sequencing input was lung tumor tissue. CDR3 loop: CVSSWQGKGYEQYF. The CDR3 DNA follows: TGTGTCAGTAGTTGGCAGGGCAAGGGCTACGAGCAGTACTTC.